This is a list of T cell receptor beta chains from one sample in a study of PD-1 blockade in classical Hodgkin lymphoma. Some clones are missing from TCRdb's copy, which holds only in-frame ones; the method was immunoSEQ multiplex PCR. The sample has 45,000 to 55,000 clones, approximately 84% seen once; the top ten hold approximately 15%. The sample was peripheral blood mononuclear cells (PBMCs), taken at baseline. Receptors were obtained from a human donor with classical Hodgkin lymphoma. Each CDR3 is given with its conserved first and last residue. The order of the fields is V gene, D gene, CDR3 length, clone size, J gene, CDR3 DNA, CDR3 protein. D genes are given only for firm matches. Size is omitted from some rows. Given values are once, few, many or a class for expanded clones.

V: TRBV12-5; D: NA; length: 13; size: NA; J: TRBJ2-5; DNA: TGTGCTAGTGGGATAACCCTTCAAGAGACCCAGTACTTC; CDR3: CASGITLQETQYF
V: TRBV5-1; D: NA; length: 14; size: NA; J: TRBJ2-3; DNA: TGCGCCAGCGGCCTAGTAGGGCCCACAGATACGCAGTATTTT; CDR3: CASGLVGPTDTQYF
V: TRBV21-1; D: NA; length: 13; size: NA; J: TRBJ2-5; DNA: TGTGCCAGCAGCGAGGGGGACAAAGAGACCCAGTACTTC; CDR3: CASSEGDKETQYF
V: TRBV9; D: NA; length: 15; size: NA; J: TRBJ1-2; DNA: TGTGCCAGCACCCGAGGGGTGATTCTTAACTATGGCTACACCTTC; CDR3: CASTRGVILNYGYTF
V: TRBV4-3; D: NA; length: 15; size: NA; J: TRBJ1-1; DNA: TGCGCCAGCAGCCAAGGATCGAACCTGAACACTGAAGCTTTCTTT; CDR3: CASSQGSNLNTEAFF
V: TRBV28; D: NA; length: 16; size: NA; J: TRBJ2-1; DNA: TGTGCCAGCAGTTTTCTTGAGGACAGCCTTTACAATGAGCAGTTCTTC; CDR3: CASSFLEDSLYNEQFF
V: TRBV30; D: NA; length: 13; size: many; J: TRBJ2-3; DNA: TGTGCCTGGAACGGACAGAGCACAGATACGCAGTATTTT; CDR3: CAWNGQSTDTQYF
V: TRBV25-1; D: NA; length: 12; size: NA; J: TRBJ1-2; DNA: TGTGCCAGCAGTCGGGCCGGCTATGGCTACACCTTC; CDR3: CASSRAGYGYTF
V: TRBV11-3; D: TRBD1; length: 14; size: NA; J: TRBJ1-1; DNA: TGTGCCAGCAGCTCGGGACAGGGGTTCACTGAAGCTTTCTTT; CDR3: CASSSGQGFTEAFF
V: TRBV2; D: TRBD1; length: 13; size: NA; J: TRBJ1-4; DNA: TGTGCCAGCAGTGGGACAGGGAACGAAAAACTGTTTTTT; CDR3: CASSGTGNEKLFF
V: TRBV2; D: NA; length: 12; size: NA; J: TRBJ2-4; DNA: TGTGCCAGCAGGGACGCCCGTGAGATTCAGTACTTC; CDR3: CASRDAREIQYF
V: TRBV6-6; D: NA; length: 13; size: once; J: TRBJ2-3; DNA: TGTGCCAGCATTCGGGACTCGGGCGATACGCAGTATTTT; CDR3: CASIRDSGDTQYF
V: TRBV7-8; D: NA; length: 14; size: NA; J: TRBJ2-2; DNA: TGTGCCAGCAGCTCCAGTCAGGGCACCGGGGAGCTGTTTTTT; CDR3: CASSSSQGTGELFF
V: TRBV7-9; D: NA; length: 13; size: once; J: TRBJ2-5; DNA: TGTGCCAGCAGCTTAAACGGAGCGGAGACCCAGTACTTC; CDR3: CASSLNGAETQYF
V: TRBV27; D: NA; length: 14; size: NA; J: TRBJ2-5; DNA: TGTGCCAGCAGTTCGGCTGGCAGCCCAGGGACCCAGTACTTC; CDR3: CASSSAGSPGTQYF
V: TRBV7-8; D: NA; length: 14; size: NA; J: TRBJ1-2; DNA: TGTGCCAGCAGCTTAGAGGCAGGAACTTATGGCTACACCTTC; CDR3: CASSLEAGTYGYTF
V: TRBV7-2; D: NA; length: 13; size: NA; J: TRBJ2-1; DNA: TGTGCCAGCAGCTCTGGGACGGGAAATGAGCAGTTCTTC; CDR3: CASSSGTGNEQFF
V: TRBV10-3; D: NA; length: 16; size: NA; J: TRBJ1-3; DNA: TGTGCCATCAGTGAGACGACCGCTAGCTCTGGAAACACCATATATTTT; CDR3: CAISETTASSGNTIYF
V: TRBV6-1; D: NA; length: 14; size: NA; J: TRBJ2-3; DNA: TGTGCCAGCAGTGAAGGGCCGGCCCCAGATACGCAGTATTTT; CDR3: CASSEGPAPDTQYF
V: TRBV7-6; D: NA; length: 13; size: NA; J: TRBJ2-1; DNA: TGTGCCAGCAGTAAAATCTCCTACAATGAGCAGTTCTTC; CDR3: CASSKISYNEQFF
V: TRBV30; D: TRBD2; length: 16; size: NA; J: TRBJ2-1; DNA: TGTGCCTGGAGTAGATTGCGGGAGCTTGGCAGGAATGAGCAGTTCTTC; CDR3: CAWSRLRELGRNEQFF
V: TRBV5-8; D: NA; length: 15; size: NA; J: TRBJ1-2; DNA: TGTGCCAGCAGCCAACGGCAGGGCTATGGATATGGCTACACCTTC; CDR3: CASSQRQGYGYGYTF
V: TRBV18; D: NA; length: 15; size: NA; J: TRBJ1-1; DNA: TGTGCCAGCTCACCGGCGACAGCTATGAACACTGAAGCTTTCTTT; CDR3: CASSPATAMNTEAFF
V: TRBV5-6; D: NA; length: 17; size: NA; J: TRBJ2-4; DNA: TGTGCCAGCAGCTTGTCCCTAGCCCTTAACCTCAAAAACATTCAGTACTTC; CDR3: CASSLSLALNLKNIQYF
V: TRBV7-8; D: NA; length: 15; size: NA; J: TRBJ1-5; DNA: TGTGCCAGCGGTAAAACCGGGACTTTTAATCAGCCCCAGCATTTT; CDR3: CASGKTGTFNQPQHF
V: TRBV7-9; D: NA; length: 12; size: NA; J: TRBJ1-1; DNA: TGTGCCAGCAGGGACCTGGGCACTGAAGCTTTCTTT; CDR3: CASRDLGTEAFF
V: TRBV9; D: NA; length: 12; size: NA; J: TRBJ1-2; DNA: TGTGCCAGCAGCCCCTTCCGGGGGGGCTACACCTTC; CDR3: CASSPFRGGYTF
V: TRBV20-1; D: NA; length: 11; size: few; J: TRBJ1-1; DNA: TGCAGTGGGGACACGAACACTGAAGCTTTCTTT; CDR3: CSGDTNTEAFF
V: TRBV7-9; D: NA; length: 14; size: once; J: TRBJ1-2; DNA: TGTGCCAGCAGCGGACCGGACAGTGCCTATGGCTACACCTTC; CDR3: CASSGPDSAYGYTF
V: TRBV7-2; D: TRBD2; length: 15; size: NA; J: TRBJ2-5; DNA: TGTGCCAGCAGCTTAACTAGCGGAGAGGGGGAGACCCAGTACTTC; CDR3: CASSLTSGEGETQYF
V: TRBV30; D: TRBD2; length: 17; size: NA; J: TRBJ2-1; DNA: TGTGCCTGGAGGTCCGTCTCCCTAGCGGGAGGAGACAATGAGCAGTTCTTC; CDR3: CAWRSVSLAGGDNEQFF
V: TRBV29-1; D: NA; length: 12; size: NA; J: TRBJ1-1; DNA: TGCAGCGTTAGCAGGATGAACACTGAAGCTTTCTTT; CDR3: CSVSRMNTEAFF
V: TRBV5-1; D: NA; length: 13; size: NA; J: TRBJ2-5; DNA: TGCGCCAACACCCTCTGGGGCCAAGAGACCCAGTACTTC; CDR3: CANTLWGQETQYF
V: TRBV6-6; D: TRBD1; length: 16; size: NA; J: TRBJ1-5; DNA: TGTGCCAGTATGGCCGGGACAGCTCTGAACAATCAGCCCCAGCATTTT; CDR3: CASMAGTALNNQPQHF
V: TRBV30; D: TRBD2; length: 17; size: NA; J: TRBJ2-2; DNA: TGTGCCTGGAGTGTAGACCGGGGGGGGACGAACACCGGGGAGCTGTTTTTT; CDR3: CAWSVDRGGTNTGELFF